This is a list of T cell receptor beta chains from one sample in a study of blood T cell repertoires in COVID-19. Assay used: immunoSEQ multiplex PCR; TCRdb lists only in-frame clones, some missing. Of 200,000 to 250,000 clones in the sample, around 86% are singletons; the top ten hold 5.5% to 7.5%. Sequenced: peripheral blood. The source is a woman in her seventies with active or convalescent COVID-19. Each CDR3 is given with its conserved first and last residue. Each record gives: D gene, clone size, J gene, V gene, CDR3 protein, CDR3 DNA. D genes are given only for firm matches. Not every row has a clone size; where given, it reads once, few, many or a size class.

d_call: TRBD1; clone_size: NA; j_call: TRBJ1-2; v_call: TRBV6-4; cdr3_aa: CASSDGTGDNYGYTF; cdr3_nt: TGTGCCAGCAGTGACGGGACAGGGGACAACTATGGCTACACCTTC
d_call: TRBD1; clone_size: NA; j_call: TRBJ1-6; v_call: TRBV11-2; cdr3_aa: CASSTRTGFNSPLHF; cdr3_nt: TGTGCCAGCAGCACCCGGACAGGGTTTAATTCACCCCTCCACTTT
d_call: TRBD1; clone_size: NA; j_call: TRBJ1-5; v_call: TRBV5-4; cdr3_aa: CASNDRDSNQPQHF; cdr3_nt: TGTGCCAGCAACGACAGGGATAGCAATCAGCCCCAGCATTTT
d_call: NA; clone_size: NA; j_call: TRBJ2-7; v_call: TRBV5-1; cdr3_aa: CASSPGQNRREQYF; cdr3_nt: TGCGCCAGCAGCCCGGGACAAAATCGAAGAGAGCAGTACTTC
d_call: NA; clone_size: NA; j_call: TRBJ1-1; v_call: TRBV12-3/TRBV12-4; cdr3_aa: CASSVSRGTEAFF; cdr3_nt: TGTGCCAGCAGCGTTAGTAGGGGCACTGAAGCTTTCTTT
d_call: NA; clone_size: NA; j_call: TRBJ1-3; v_call: TRBV19; cdr3_aa: CASSGVLSGNTIYF; cdr3_nt: TGTGCCAGCTCAGGGGTACTGTCTGGAAACACCATATATTTT
d_call: TRBD1; clone_size: NA; j_call: TRBJ1-1; v_call: TRBV3-1/TRBV3-2; cdr3_aa: CASSQEDRGFQTFF; cdr3_nt: TGTGCCAGCAGCCAAGAGGACAGGGGGTTCCAAACTTTCTTT
d_call: NA; clone_size: NA; j_call: TRBJ1-4; v_call: TRBV11-2; cdr3_aa: CASSRGGGLSRSFRLFF; cdr3_nt: TGTGCCAGCAGCCGAGGGGGGGGACTATCAAGGAGTTTTAGACTGTTTTTT
d_call: TRBD1; clone_size: NA; j_call: TRBJ1-3; v_call: TRBV19; cdr3_aa: CASSAGGSGNTIYF; cdr3_nt: TGTGCCAGTAGTGCAGGGGGCTCTGGAAACACCATATATTTT
d_call: NA; clone_size: NA; j_call: TRBJ1-2; v_call: TRBV27; cdr3_aa: CASSLSPRVPGYTF; cdr3_nt: TGTGCCAGCAGTTTATCCCCCCGGGTCCCGGGCTACACCTTC
d_call: NA; clone_size: NA; j_call: TRBJ1-5; v_call: TRBV12-5; cdr3_aa: CASGLEQGYNQPQHF; cdr3_nt: TGTGCTAGTGGTTTGGAACAGGGATACAATCAGCCCCAGCATTTT
d_call: TRBD1; clone_size: NA; j_call: TRBJ2-6; v_call: TRBV9; cdr3_aa: CASSVDPTGAGANVLTF; cdr3_nt: TGTGCCAGCAGCGTAGATCCTACAGGGGCTGGGGCCAACGTCCTGACTTTC
d_call: NA; clone_size: few; j_call: TRBJ1-2; v_call: TRBV7-2; cdr3_aa: CASSLGRENYGYTF; cdr3_nt: TGTGCCAGCAGCTTAGGGAGGGAGAACTATGGCTACACCTTC
d_call: TRBD1; clone_size: NA; j_call: TRBJ1-6; v_call: TRBV5-6; cdr3_aa: CASSSGQGSNSPLHF; cdr3_nt: TGTGCCAGCAGCTCGGGACAGGGCTCTAATTCACCCCTCCACTTT
d_call: NA; clone_size: NA; j_call: TRBJ2-2; v_call: TRBV19; cdr3_aa: CASRVGATFTGELFF; cdr3_nt: TGTGCCAGTAGGGTCGGTGCAACTTTCACCGGGGAGCTGTTTTTT
d_call: TRBD1; clone_size: NA; j_call: TRBJ1-2; v_call: TRBV27; cdr3_aa: CASSRDRGYGYTF; cdr3_nt: TGTGCCAGCAGCCGGGACAGGGGTTATGGCTACACCTTC
d_call: NA; clone_size: NA; j_call: TRBJ1-2; v_call: TRBV3-1/TRBV3-2; cdr3_aa: CASSQDYGYGYTF; cdr3_nt: TGTGCCAGCAGCCAAGATTACGGCTATGGCTACACCTTC
d_call: NA; clone_size: NA; j_call: TRBJ1-6; v_call: TRBV7-2; cdr3_aa: CASSLASRRSAYSPLHF; cdr3_nt: TGTGCCAGCAGCTTAGCTAGCAGACGGTCGGCTTATTCACCCCTCCACTTT
d_call: NA; clone_size: NA; j_call: TRBJ2-3; v_call: TRBV5-1; cdr3_aa: CASSLEGQGKSDTQYF; cdr3_nt: TGCGCCAGCAGCTTGGAGGGGCAGGGAAAATCAGATACGCAGTATTTT
d_call: NA; clone_size: NA; j_call: TRBJ2-1; v_call: TRBV3-1/TRBV3-2; cdr3_aa: CASSLSGRGLYNEQFF; cdr3_nt: TGTGCCAGCAGCCTGTCGGGGCGGGGCCTCTACAATGAGCAGTTCTTC
d_call: NA; clone_size: NA; j_call: TRBJ2-5; v_call: TRBV5-1; cdr3_aa: CASSLAGFGETQYF; cdr3_nt: TGCGCCAGCAGCTTGGCTGGTTTCGGAGAGACCCAGTACTTC
d_call: NA; clone_size: few; j_call: TRBJ1-3; v_call: TRBV3-1/TRBV3-2; cdr3_aa: CASGGAGNTIYF; cdr3_nt: TGTGCCAGCGGGGGGGCCGGAAACACCATATATTTT